The 26 T cell receptor beta chains in this list originate from one sample, sequenced in a study of neurological immune-mediated disorders. TCRdb recomputed calls from the 5' RACE reads with MiXCR, one row per CDR3 protein. The table has approximately 49,000 distinct CDR3 sequences, approximately 9.1% seen once. Documented time point: longitudinal time-point 1 (baseline). The material sequenced was PBMCs. All receptors derive from a woman aged 40 to 50 in good health.

This clonotype was detected ten times or more. The genes are TRBV9 and TRBJ2-1; D may be TRBD2 (5 bases). The V end was cut by 4 bases, the J end by 1 base, with 12 bases between. The CDR3 is 15 amino acids. Germline loops: CDR1 SGDLS, CDR2 YYNGEE. The CDR3 DNA reads as TGTGCCAGCAGCTATGGAGGCCGGTCCTACAATGAGCAGTTCTTC. Encoded protein: CASSYGGRSYNEQFF.

There are many counts of this clonotype. J is TRBJ2-1 and V is TRBV7-9, with 8 bases that match TRBD2. The CDR3 contains 14 residues. After removal of 11 bases from V and 0 bases from J, the junction contained 6 bases not matched to a gene. In germline, CDR1 is SEHNR, CDR2 FQNEAQ (reference sequence). CDR3 region: CAGSGVSSYNEQFF. CDR3 nucleotide sequence: TGTGCCGGTAGCGGGGTGAGCTCCTACAATGAGCAGTTCTTC.

This clonotype was detected many times. This rearrangement joins TRBV5-4 to TRBJ1-4; D uncertain. Trimming cost V 4 bases and J 5 bases, with 12 bases left between them. The V gene's germline CDR1 is SGHNT and CDR2 YYREEE (reference sequence). The length of the CDR3 is 14 residues. CDR3 in DNA: TGTGCCAGCAGCCCCACCTGGGAGAATGAAAAACTGTTTTTT. It specifies CASSPTWENEKLFF.

This clonotype was recorded many times. V usage is TRBV7-2 and J usage is TRBJ1-2; D not resolved. This CDR3 has 12 residues. CDR1 and CDR2 from the germline V gene are SGHTA and FQGNSA. Trimming cost V 2 bases and J 4 bases, with 5 bases left between them. Here the CDR3 DNA reads TGTGCCAGCAGCTTATATAGCTATGGCTACACCTTC. This encodes CASSLYSYGYTF. The full variable domain, its missing parts supplied by reference TRBV7-2 and TRBJ1-2, is GAGVSQSPSNKVTEKGKDVELRCDPISGHTALYWYRQSLGQGLEFLIYFQGNSAPDKSGLPSDRFSAERTGGSVSTLTIQRTQQEDSAVYLCASSLYSYGYTFGSGTRLTVV.

The V and J genes are TRBV5-1 and TRBJ2-1, with 11 bases lining up with TRBD2. V trimming: 7 bases; J trimming: 8 bases; junction bases outside the gene matches: 14. Germline V lookup: CDR1 SGHRS, CDR2 YFSETQ. CDR3 length: 16 amino acids. The CDR3 reads CASGSKTSGSNDEQFF. As DNA, the CDR3 is TGCGCCAGCGGCTCAAAAACTAGCGGGAGTAACGATGAGCAGTTCTTC.

This clonotype was seen ten or more times. The gene calls are TRBV25-1 and TRBJ2-1, with 10 bases matching TRBD1. Germline CDR1 and CDR2: MGHDK and SYGVNS. The CDR3 length is 15 residues. V was pared by 6 bases and J by 7 bases, with 9 bases of the junction left unmatched. Here the CDR3 reads CASRGGQGMRNEQFF. CDR3 in DNA: TGTGCCAGCAGGGGGGGACAGGGGATGAGAAATGAGCAGTTCTTC.

This clonotype was detected many times. The chain is built from TRBV12-3 or TRBV12-4 and TRBJ2-1; 8 bases line up with TRBD2. V gave up 5 bases and J gave up 8 bases; unmatched junction bases: 14. The CDR3 loop spans 16 amino acids. CDR3 sequence: CASSAPGLGNGYEQFF. CDR3 nucleotides: TGTGCCAGCAGTGCACCGGGACTAGGGAACGGGTATGAGCAGTTCTTC.

This clonotype was observed at least ten times. CDR3 DNA: TGTGCCAGCAGCAACACGAGAGTTGGCGAGCAGTTCTTC. Protein sequence: CASSNTRVGEQFF. The genes are TRBV7-2 and TRBJ2-1; D unresolved. V shed 5 bases and J shed 10 bases, with 15 bases lying between them. Germline CDR1 reads SGHTA; CDR2 reads FQGNSA. The length of the CDR3 is 13 residues.

There are many counts of this clonotype. CDR3 amino acids: CASSSERNTEAFF. CDR3 sequence (DNA): TGCGCCAGCAGCTCCGAGAGGAACACTGAAGCTTTCTTT. The genes are TRBV5-1 and TRBJ1-1; D call uncertain. The CDR3 extends over 13 amino acids. Germline CDR1 reads SGHRS; CDR2 reads YFSETQ. V was trimmed by 3 bases and J by 1 base, leaving 7 bases between them. The whole variable domain, remainder taken from reference TRBV5-1 and TRBJ1-1, is KAGVTQTPRYLIKTRGQQVTLSCSPISGHRSVSWYQQTPGQGLQFLFEYFSETQRNKGNFPGRFSGRQFSNSRSEMNVSTLELGDSALYLCASSSERNTEAFFGQGTRLTVV.

About this clonotype itself: One end of the junction varies from germline; a read error may be responsible. The genes are TRBV10-3 and TRBJ1-2; D is unclear. Germline lookup yields CDR1 ENHRY and CDR2 SYGVKD. The CDR3 contains 14 residues. DNA for the CDR3: TGTGCCATCAGTGTTGACACCATCAACTATGGCTACACCTTT. Protein: CAISVDTINYGYTF.

Ten or more counts support this clonotype. J is TRBJ1-1 and V is TRBV9; no reliable D call. Trimming removed 2 bases at V and 2 bases at J, with 7 bases between. Germline V gene sequence: CDR1 SGDLS, CDR2 YYNGEE. The CDR3 contains 13 residues. The DNA of the CDR3 is TGTGCCAGCAGCGTCGGGCCTAACACTGAAGCTTTCTTT. Its protein product is CASSVGPNTEAFF. Looking up the rest from reference TRBV9 and TRBJ1-1 gives the full variable domain: DSGVTQTPKHLITATGQRVTLRCSPRSGDLSVYWYQQSLDQGLQFLIQYYNGEERAKGNILERFSAQQFPDLHSELNLSSLELGDSALYFCASSVGPNTEAFFGQGTRLTVV.

Many counts were recorded for this clonotype. The gene calls are TRBV7-9 and TRBJ2-7, with D possibly being TRBD1 (5 bases). The CDR3 totals 13 residues. Trimming took 5 bases from V and 3 from J, leaving 11 bases between them. Germline lookup yields CDR1 SEHNR and CDR2 FQNEAQ (reference sequence). CDR3 in amino acids: CASSGHRGYEQYF. CDR3 nucleotide sequence: TGTGCCAGCAGCGGACACAGAGGCTACGAGCAGTACTTC.

This clonotype showed up many times. V is TRBV6-1 and J is TRBJ2-3, with D perhaps matching TRBD2 (5 bases). This CDR3 contains 12 residues. Trimming shortened V by 3 bases and J by 4 bases, and 5 bases separated the two germline ends. Germline lookup yields CDR1 MNHNS and CDR2 SASEGT. CDR3 in amino acids: CASSDGADTQYF. The CDR3 region has the DNA TGTGCCAGCAGTGACGGGGCAGATACGCAGTATTTT.

This clonotype showed up many times. CDR3 coding DNA: TGTGCCAGCAGTTTTTCCATGGGGGATTCACCCCTCCACTTT. Protein sequence: CASSFSMGDSPLHF. This chain uses TRBV12-3 or TRBV12-4 with TRBJ1-6, with D perhaps TRBD1 (5 bases). CDR3 length: 14 amino acids. V was cut by 3 bases and J by 8 bases, with 11 bases left in between.

This clonotype was recorded many times. The V and J genes are TRBV27 and TRBJ1-2; 8 bases align to TRBD1. CDR3 size: 14 residues. Germline values: CDR1 MNHEY, CDR2 SMNVEV (reference sequence). Trimming cost V 10 bases and J 8 bases; bases outside gene matches: 15. The CDR3 nucleotides read TGTGCCACCATATCCGGACAGGGTACGGGAGGCTACACCTTC. Translated: CATISGQGTGGYTF.

This clonotype has a count of ten or more. The rearrangement links TRBV6-1 to TRBJ1-5; TRBD1 is a possible D gene (5 bases). CDR1 and CDR2 (germline): MNHNS, SASEGT. Deletions cut 6 bases from V and 3 bases from J, with 9 bases between. The CDR3 covers 13 residues. The DNA of the CDR3 is TGTGCCAGCAGACAGGTGAACAATCAGCCCCAGCATTTT. This translates into CASRQVNNQPQHF.

In this sample, this clonotype turned up many times. The chain has TRBV28 and TRBJ2-3; D may be TRBD2 (6 bases). The length of the CDR3 is 15 residues. The V and J ends lost 4 bases and 2 bases respectively, with 13 bases between them. CDR1 is MDHEN and CDR2 is SYDVKM in the germline V gene. CDR3 sequence reads: CASSSLREFTDTQYF. CDR3 DNA: TGTGCCAGCAGTTCGCTGCGGGAATTCACAGATACGCAGTATTTT.

This clonotype was counted many times. V is TRBV6-2 or TRBV6-3 and J is TRBJ2-7; TRBD2 agrees at 10 bases. The CDR3 runs 16 residues. Trimming removed 4 bases from V and 6 bases from J; junction bases left unmatched: 12. Germline V lookup: CDR1 MNHEY, CDR2 SVGEGT. This CDR3 reads CASSSYSGRTPLEQYF. CDR3 nucleotides: TGTGCCAGCAGTTCCTATAGCGGGAGGACCCCCCTCGAGCAGTACTTC.

This clonotype was counted at least ten times. V usage is TRBV27 and J usage is TRBJ2-3; maybe TRBD2 (6 bases). The CDR3 runs to 17 residues. Germline CDR1 and CDR2: MNHEY and SMNVEV (reference sequence). Trimming stripped 3 bases from V and 0 bases from J, with 16 bases between. CDR3 bases: TGTGCCAGCAGTTTCTTTCCGGCGGGGTTCAGCACAGATACGCAGTATTTT. Amino acid sequence: CASSFFPAGFSTDTQYF.

This clonotype was seen only a few times. The rearrangement links TRBV15 to TRBJ2-1, with TRBD1 as a possible D gene (5 bases). The CDR3 is 15 residues long. Between the trimmed V and J ends, which lost 0 bases and 6 bases, there was a span of 12 bases. The germline V gene has CDR1 LNHNV and CDR2 YYDKDF (reference sequence). CDR3 region: CATSRDRVVINEQFF. CDR3 DNA: TGTGCCACCAGCAGAGACAGGGTTGTCATCAATGAGCAGTTCTTC.

This clonotype was recorded at least ten times. The chain uses TRBV10-3 and TRBJ1-1; unclear D gene. V lost 3 bases and J 0 bases, leaving 8 bases between the germline ends. The length of the CDR3 is 14 residues. Per germline, CDR1 ENHRY and CDR2 SYGVKD. In DNA, the CDR3 is TGTGCCATCAGTGATCCAACATTGAACACTGAAGCTTTCTTT. Its protein is CAISDPTLNTEAFF.

This clonotype has a count of ten or more. V usage is TRBV5-1 and J usage is TRBJ2-5, with D perhaps TRBD2 (6 bases). The CDR3 spans 15 residues. Trimming stripped 4 bases from V and 1 base from J, with 14 bases between. Germline values: CDR1 SGHRS, CDR2 YFSETQ. CDR3 sequence (DNA): TGCGCCAGCAGCGGGGCCGGGGAGGCCCAAGAGACCCAGTACTTC. It encodes CASSGAGEAQETQYF.

Many counts were recorded for this clonotype. The gene calls are TRBV4-3 and TRBJ2-3, with D perhaps matching TRBD2 (6 bases). Looked up from germline, CDR1 is LGHNA and CDR2 is YSLEER. The CDR3 loop spans 16 amino acids. The V end lost 0 bases, the J end lost 0 bases, and 10 bases lay between the germline ends. CDR3 sequence (DNA): TGCGCCAGCAGCCAAGAGACTAGTAGGAGCACAGATACGCAGTATTTT. This encodes CASSQETSRSTDTQYF.

The CDR3 reads CSATGQGGDTQYF. For the CDR3, the DNA is TGCAGCGCCACCGGCCAAGGAGGAGATACGCAGTATTTT. V gene TRBV29-1 combines with J gene TRBJ2-3; possible D gene TRBD2, 5 bases. The germline V and J ends were trimmed by 7 bases and 5 bases, with 16 bases remaining between them. Germline loops: CDR1 SQVTM, CDR2 ANQGSEA. The CDR3 loop spans 13 amino acids.

This clonotype was observed many times. This sequence joins TRBV29-1 and TRBJ1-2; D is ambiguous. The germline CDR1 and CDR2 sequences are SQVTM and ANQGSEA. This CDR3 has 13 amino acids. V gave up 8 bases and J gave up 9 bases, with 22 bases separating them. The CDR3 DNA follows: TGCAGCACTGGGGAAGAGGTGGAAGGGAGCTACACCTTC. This codes for CSTGEEVEGSYTF.

The chain couples TRBV20-1 to TRBJ2-3, with 11 nucleotides matching TRBD1. This CDR3 has 14 amino acids. The trim removed 6 bases at V and 4 bases at J, leaving 6 bases unmatched. Per the germline V gene, CDR1 is DFQATT and CDR2 is SNEGSKA (reference sequence). CDR3: CSAHPGQGADTQYF. The CDR3 bases are TGCAGTGCGCACCCGGGACAGGGGGCAGATACGCAGTATTTT.